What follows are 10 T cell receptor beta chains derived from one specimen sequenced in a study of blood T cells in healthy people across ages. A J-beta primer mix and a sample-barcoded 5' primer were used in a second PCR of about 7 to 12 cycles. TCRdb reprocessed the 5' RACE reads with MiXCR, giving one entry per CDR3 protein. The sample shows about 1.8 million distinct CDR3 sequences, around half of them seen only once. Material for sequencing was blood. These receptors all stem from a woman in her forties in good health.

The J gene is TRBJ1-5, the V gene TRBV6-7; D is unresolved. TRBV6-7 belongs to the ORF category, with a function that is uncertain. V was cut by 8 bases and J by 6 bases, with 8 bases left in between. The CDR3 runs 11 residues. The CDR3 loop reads CASRTPQPQHF. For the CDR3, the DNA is TGTGCCAGCCGGACGCCTCAGCCCCAGCATTTT.

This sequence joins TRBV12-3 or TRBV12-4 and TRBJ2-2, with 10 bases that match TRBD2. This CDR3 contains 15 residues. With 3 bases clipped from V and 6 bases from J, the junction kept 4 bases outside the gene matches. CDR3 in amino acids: CASSFGGLAPGELFF. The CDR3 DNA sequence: TGTGCCAGCAGTTTTGGGGGACTAGCGCCCGGGGAGCTGTTTTTT.

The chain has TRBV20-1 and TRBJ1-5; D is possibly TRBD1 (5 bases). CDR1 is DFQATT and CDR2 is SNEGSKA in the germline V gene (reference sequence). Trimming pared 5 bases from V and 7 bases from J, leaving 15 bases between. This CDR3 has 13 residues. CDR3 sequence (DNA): TGCAGTGCTCGCATTGGGGGTGGGCAGCCCCAGCATTTT. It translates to CSARIGGGQPQHF.

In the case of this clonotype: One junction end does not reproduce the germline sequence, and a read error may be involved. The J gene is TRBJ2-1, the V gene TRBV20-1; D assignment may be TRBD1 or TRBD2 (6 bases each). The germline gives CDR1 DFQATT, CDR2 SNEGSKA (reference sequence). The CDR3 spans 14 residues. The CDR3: CNARGLGGSDEQFF. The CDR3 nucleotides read TGCAATGCTAGGGGCCTAGGGGGGAGCGATGAGCAGTTCTTC.

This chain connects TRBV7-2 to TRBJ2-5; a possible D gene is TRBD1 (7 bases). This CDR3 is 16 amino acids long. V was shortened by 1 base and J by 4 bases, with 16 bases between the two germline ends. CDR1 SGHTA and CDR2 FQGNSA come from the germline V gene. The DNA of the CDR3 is TGTGCCAGCAGCTTAGTAGGAGGGGGCGGAAGAGAGACCCAGTACTTC. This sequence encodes CASSLVGGGGRETQYF.

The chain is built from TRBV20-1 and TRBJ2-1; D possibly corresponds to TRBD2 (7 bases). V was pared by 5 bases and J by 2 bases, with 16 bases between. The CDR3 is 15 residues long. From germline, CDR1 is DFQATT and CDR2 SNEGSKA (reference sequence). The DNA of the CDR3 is TGCAGTGCTTTAAGGGAGGGGGGCCCCTACAATGAGCAGTTCTTC. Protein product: CSALREGGPYNEQFF.

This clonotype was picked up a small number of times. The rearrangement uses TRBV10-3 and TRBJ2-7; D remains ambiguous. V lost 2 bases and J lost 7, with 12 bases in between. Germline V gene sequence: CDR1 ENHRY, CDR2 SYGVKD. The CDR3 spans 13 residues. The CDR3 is CAISEPHVNEQYF. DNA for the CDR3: TGTGCCATCAGTGAGCCCCACGTGAATGAGCAGTACTTC.

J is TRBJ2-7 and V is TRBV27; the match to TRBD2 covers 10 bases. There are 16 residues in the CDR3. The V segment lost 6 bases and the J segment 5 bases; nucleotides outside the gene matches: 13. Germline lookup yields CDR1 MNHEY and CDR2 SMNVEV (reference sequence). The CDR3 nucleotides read TGTGCCAGCAGCCGAAGCGGGGGGGCCTTGGTAAACGAGCAGTACTTC. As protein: CASSRSGGALVNEQYF.

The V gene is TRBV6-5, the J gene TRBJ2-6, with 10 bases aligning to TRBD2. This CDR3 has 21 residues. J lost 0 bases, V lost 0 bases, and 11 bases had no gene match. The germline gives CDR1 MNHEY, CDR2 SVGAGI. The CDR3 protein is CASSYSGLAGALFSGANVLTF. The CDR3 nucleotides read TGTGCCAGCAGTTACTCGGGCCTAGCGGGGGCCCTCTTCTCTGGGGCCAACGTCCTGACTTTC.

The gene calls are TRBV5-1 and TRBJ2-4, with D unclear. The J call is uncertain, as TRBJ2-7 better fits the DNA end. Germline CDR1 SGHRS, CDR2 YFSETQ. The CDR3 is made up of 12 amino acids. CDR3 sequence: CASSPRSHEQYF. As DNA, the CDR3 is TGCGCCAGCAGCCCTAGGAGCCACGAGCAGTACTTC.